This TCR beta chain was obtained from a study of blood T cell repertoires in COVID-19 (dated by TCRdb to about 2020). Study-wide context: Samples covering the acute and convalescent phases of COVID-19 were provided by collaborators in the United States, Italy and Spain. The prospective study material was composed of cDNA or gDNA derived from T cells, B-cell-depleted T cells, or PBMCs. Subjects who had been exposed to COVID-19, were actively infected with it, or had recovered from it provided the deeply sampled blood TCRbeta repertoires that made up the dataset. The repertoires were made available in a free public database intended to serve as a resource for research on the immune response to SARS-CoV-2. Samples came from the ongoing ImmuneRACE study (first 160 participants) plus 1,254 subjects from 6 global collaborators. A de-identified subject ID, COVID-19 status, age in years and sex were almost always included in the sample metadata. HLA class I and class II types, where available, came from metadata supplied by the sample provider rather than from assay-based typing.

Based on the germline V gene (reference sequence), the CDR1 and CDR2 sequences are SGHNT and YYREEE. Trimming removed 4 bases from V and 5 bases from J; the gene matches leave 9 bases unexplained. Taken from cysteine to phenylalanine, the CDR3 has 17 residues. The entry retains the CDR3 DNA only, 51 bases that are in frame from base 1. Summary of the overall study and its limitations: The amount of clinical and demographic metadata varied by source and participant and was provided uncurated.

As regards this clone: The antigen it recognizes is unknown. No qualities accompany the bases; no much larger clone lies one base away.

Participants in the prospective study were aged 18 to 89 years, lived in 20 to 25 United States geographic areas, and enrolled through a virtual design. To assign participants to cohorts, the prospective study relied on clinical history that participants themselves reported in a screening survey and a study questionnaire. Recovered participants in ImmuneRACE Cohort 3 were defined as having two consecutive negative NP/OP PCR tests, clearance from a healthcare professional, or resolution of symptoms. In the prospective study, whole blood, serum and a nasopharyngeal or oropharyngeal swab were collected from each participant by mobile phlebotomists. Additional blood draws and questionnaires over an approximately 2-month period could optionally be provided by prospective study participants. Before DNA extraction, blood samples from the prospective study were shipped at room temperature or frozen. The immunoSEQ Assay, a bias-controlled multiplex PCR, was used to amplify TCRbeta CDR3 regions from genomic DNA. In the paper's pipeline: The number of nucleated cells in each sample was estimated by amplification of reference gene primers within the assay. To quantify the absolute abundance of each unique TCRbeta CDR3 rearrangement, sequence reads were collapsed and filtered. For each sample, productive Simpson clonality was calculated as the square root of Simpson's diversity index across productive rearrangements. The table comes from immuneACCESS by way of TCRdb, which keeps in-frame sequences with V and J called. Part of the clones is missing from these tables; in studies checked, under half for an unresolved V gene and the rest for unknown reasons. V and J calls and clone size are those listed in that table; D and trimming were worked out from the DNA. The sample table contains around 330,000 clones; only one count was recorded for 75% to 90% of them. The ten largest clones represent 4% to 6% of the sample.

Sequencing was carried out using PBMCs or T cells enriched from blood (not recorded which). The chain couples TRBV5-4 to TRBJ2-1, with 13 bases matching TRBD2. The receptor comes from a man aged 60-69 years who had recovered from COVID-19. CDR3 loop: CASSDRTSGSRNNEQFF. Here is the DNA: TGTGCCAGCAGCGACCGGACTAGCGGGAGCCGGAACAATGAGCAGTTCTTC.